This record concerns one TCR beta chain sequence. This sample was taken from a study of blood T cell repertoires in COVID-19. The repertoire was sequenced with immunoSEQ multiplex PCR; TCRdb's copy has only in-frame clones and lacks some. Found here are around 390,000 clones, about 86% of them singletons; the top ten hold approximately 9.3%. The clonotype originates from a woman between 45 and 65 years old who had recovered from COVID-19. Sequenced sample: PBMCs or T cells enriched from blood (not recorded which).

CDR3 amino acids: CASSQIQGITYEQFF. CDR3 DNA sequence: TGCGCCAGCAGCCAAATACAGGGAATCACCTATGAGCAGTTCTTC. The V and J genes are TRBV4-1 and TRBJ2-1; possible D gene TRBD1, 6 bases. Trimming stripped 2 bases from V and 8 bases from J, with 16 bases between. CDR1 is MGHRA, CDR2 YSYEKL, per germline. The CDR3 runs 15 residues.